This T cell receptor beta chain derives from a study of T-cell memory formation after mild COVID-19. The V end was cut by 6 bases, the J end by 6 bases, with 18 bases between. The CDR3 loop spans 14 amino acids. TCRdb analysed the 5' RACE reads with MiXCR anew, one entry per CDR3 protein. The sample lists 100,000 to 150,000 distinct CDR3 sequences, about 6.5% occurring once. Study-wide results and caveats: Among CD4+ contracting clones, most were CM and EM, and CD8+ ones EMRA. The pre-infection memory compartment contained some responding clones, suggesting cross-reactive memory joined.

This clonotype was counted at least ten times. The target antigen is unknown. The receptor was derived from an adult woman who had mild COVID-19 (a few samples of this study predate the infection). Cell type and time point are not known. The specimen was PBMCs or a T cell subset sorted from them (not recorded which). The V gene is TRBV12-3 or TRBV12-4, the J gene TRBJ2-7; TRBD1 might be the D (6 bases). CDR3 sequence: CASRRSGTPVEQYF. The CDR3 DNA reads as TGTGCCAGCAGGCGTTCCGGGACACCTGTCGAGCAGTACTTC.